The 14 T cell receptor beta chains reported below all come from one sample, sequenced in a study of cytomegalovirus exposure and HLA in healthy donors. The PCR made use of 60 Vbeta and 13 Jbeta primers. Data came from immunoSEQ multiplex PCR; TCRdb stores just in-frame clones and leaves some out. The sample holds more than 95,000 clones, 70% to 80% seen once. The source material was PBMCs. The origin of the receptors is a man aged 25-40 years in good health and CMV-seronegative.

This chain connects TRBV10-2 to TRBJ2-7; D is perhaps TRBD1 (5 bases). V was trimmed by 1 base and J by 1 base, leaving 11 bases between them. CDR1 WSHSY and CDR2 SAAADI come from the germline V gene. The CDR3 spans 15 residues. The CDR3: CASSEYRRESYEQYF. The CDR3 DNA follows: TGCGCCAGCAGTGAGTACCGCAGGGAATCCTACGAGCAGTACTTC.

The CDR3 nucleotides are TGTGCCAGCAGCTTAGCGGTATTCTCCTACGAGCAGTACTTC. It yields the protein CASSLAVFSYEQYF. This sequence joins TRBV11-2 and TRBJ2-5; D uncertain. The assigned J gene may be wrong: the sequence end matches TRBJ2-7 better. The CDR3 runs to 14 residues. Germline V gives CDR1 SGHAT, CDR2 FQNNGV.

The CDR3 sequence is CASSQGQGKETQYF. The CDR3 DNA sequence: TGTGCCAGCAGCCAAGGTCAGGGGAAAGAGACCCAGTACTTC. The chain carries TRBV4-2 and TRBJ2-5; a weak D match, TRBD1 (6 bases). The CDR3 is 14 residues long. V dropped 1 base and J dropped 3 bases, with 9 bases sitting between them. Germline V gives CDR1 LGHNA, CDR2 YNFKEQ.

The count of this clone is one. The V and J genes are TRBV19 and TRBJ2-5; weak D call: TRBD1 (6 bases). V shed 5 bases and J shed 2 bases, with 12 bases lying between them. Germline loops: CDR1 LNHDA, CDR2 SQIVND (reference sequence). The CDR3 length is 14 residues. As DNA, the CDR3 is TGTGCCAGTAGTTCAGGACAGATACAAGAGACCCAGTACTTC. This codes for CASSSGQIQETQYF.

This clone came up a few times. This chain uses TRBV7-2 with TRBJ2-5, with a possible D match to TRBD1 (6 bases). The CDR3 consists of 16 residues. The germline gives CDR1 SGHTA, CDR2 FQGNSA. V lost 4 bases and J 0 bases, leaving 15 bases between the germline ends. CDR3 nucleotides: TGTGCCAGCAGCTCCGGGGACAATTGGTACCAAGAGACCCAGTACTTC. Protein: CASSSGDNWYQETQYF.

The gene calls are TRBV7-9 and TRBJ1-5, with a possible D match to TRBD1 (5 bases). The V end was cut by 1 base, the J end by 2 bases, with 9 bases between. This CDR3 spans 15 amino acids. Germline V gene lookup returns CDR1 SEHNR and CDR2 FQNEAQ (reference sequence). CDR3 loop: CASSLDAGRNQPQHF. The CDR3 nucleotides are TGTGCCAGCAGCTTAGATGCGGGGCGCAATCAGCCCCAGCATTTT.

The chain recombines TRBV28 with TRBJ2-7, with a possible D match to TRBD2 (6 bases). Germline loops: CDR1 MDHEN, CDR2 SYDVKM. Trimming took 5 bases from V and 2 from J, leaving 16 bases between them. The CDR3 loop spans 15 amino acids. CDR3 bases: TGTGCCAGCAGTCCCCCCGGGGGAATGGCCTACGAGCAGTACTTC. Translated, it gives CASSPPGGMAYEQYF.

This clone showed up just once. The gene calls are TRBV5-4 and TRBJ1-1; D possibly corresponds to TRBD1 (5 bases). The V gene's germline CDR1 is SGHNT and CDR2 YYREEE (reference sequence). Trimming removed 1 base from V and 1 base from J, with 8 bases in between. The CDR3 has 14 amino acids. The CDR3 is CASSLQGRNTEAFF. CDR3 sequence (DNA): TGTGCCAGCAGCTTGCAGGGTAGGAACACTGAAGCTTTCTTT.

The chain joins TRBV27 to TRBJ1-2, with D hard to call. Germline values: CDR1 MNHEY, CDR2 SMNVEV (reference sequence). This CDR3 is 15 amino acids long. The V and J ends lost 3 bases and 1 base respectively, with 12 bases between them. CDR3 protein: CASSFSPRLNYGYTF. The DNA of the CDR3 is TGTGCCAGCAGTTTTTCCCCGCGGCTTAACTATGGCTACACCTTC.

This clone has just a few counts. V and J are TRBV6-1 and TRBJ1-5; 8 bases map to TRBD1. CDR3 length: 15 amino acids. Germline V gene sequence: CDR1 MNHNS, CDR2 SASEGT. The junction had 9 bases not matched to a gene; V was cut back by 7 bases and J by 4 bases. The CDR3 protein is CASTRDRGFNQPQHF. The DNA of the CDR3 is TGTGCCAGCACCCGAGACAGGGGTTTTAATCAGCCCCAGCATTTT.

This chain connects TRBV6-1 to TRBJ2-3; D uncertain. Germline loops: CDR1 MNHNS, CDR2 SASEGT. The CDR3 is 12 amino acids. Trimming shortened V by 4 bases and J by 6 bases, and 8 bases separated the two germline ends. CDR3 sequence: CASSVNFDTQYF. CDR3 nucleotide sequence: TGTGCCAGCAGTGTAAACTTTGATACGCAGTATTTT.

The chain carries TRBV15 and TRBJ2-2, with 7 nucleotides matching TRBD1. J lost 4 bases, V lost 6 bases, and 8 bases had no gene match. This CDR3 is 15 amino acids long. Looked up from germline, CDR1 is LNHNV and CDR2 is YYDKDF (reference sequence). The CDR3 protein is CATSSDRVGTGELFF. CDR3 DNA: TGTGCCACCAGTAGCGACAGGGTCGGCACCGGGGAGCTGTTTTTT.

Concerning this clone: The junction shows a germline mismatch at one end, possibly a read error. The rearrangement uses TRBV28 and TRBJ1-2, with TRBD1 matching over 9 bases. The CDR3 is made up of 12 amino acids. Germline assignment: CDR1 MDHEN and CDR2 SYDVKM. The CDR3 DNA is TGTGCCAGCAGCCCCGGCCGGGACAGGGCTCTCTTC. It is translated as CASSPGRDRALF.

This rearrangement joins TRBV2 to TRBJ2-7; weak D call: TRBD2 (5 bases). Trimming left V 1 base short and J 2 bases short, with 15 bases between. The germline CDR1 and CDR2 sequences are SNHLY and FYNNEI. CDR3 length: 16 residues. The CDR3 bases are TGTGCCAGCAGTGAAGGTTCGGGGAGCCAAACCTACGAGCAGTACTTC. Encoded protein: CASSEGSGSQTYEQYF.